This entry lists 25 T cell receptor beta chains sequenced from one sample in a study of T cell repertoires in cytomegalovirus infection. MiXCR was run by TCRdb on the reads, yielding one entry per CDR3 protein. The sample yields about 770,000 distinct CDR3 sequences, around 29% seen once. For these TCRs, the target antigens are not known. The material was cultured CD8+ T cells from PBMCs, obtained from culture after CMV antigen stimulation. The receptors were gathered from a human donor in good health (CMV status not recorded). Some clones in this sample may be carry-over from other donors' samples.

Only a few counts were recorded for this clonotype. The CDR3 loop is CAIRPNRAGGWIKGDFYEQYV. CDR3 in DNA: TGTGCCATCAGGCCCAATAGAGCGGGGGGTTGGATAAAGGGGGATTTCTACGAGCAGTACGTC. V is TRBV10-3 and J is TRBJ2-7; 9 positions agree with TRBD2. V dropped 6 bases and J dropped 3; count of bases not matched to a gene: 27. The CDR3 has 21 residues. Germline values: CDR1 ENHRY, CDR2 SYGVKD.

This clonotype was observed a few times. V usage is TRBV10-3 and J usage is TRBJ2-1, with D maybe TRBD1 (5 bases). V lost 0 bases and J lost 5, with 14 bases in between. The CDR3 totals 16 residues. In germline, CDR1 is ENHRY, CDR2 SYGVKD. The DNA of the CDR3 is TGTGCCATCAGTGAGTCCGGTCAGGGTAACGACAATGAGCAGTTCTTC. This sequence encodes CAISESGQGNDNEQFF.

The chain uses TRBV10-3 and TRBJ2-1; D might be TRBD1 or TRBD2, each matching 6 bases. This CDR3 has 16 residues. Trimming stripped 0 bases from V and 1 base from J, with 10 bases between. The V gene's germline CDR1 is ENHRY and CDR2 SYGVKD. The CDR3, as DNA: TGTGCCATCAGTGAGTCGTTAGGGGGGTCCTACAATGAGCAGTTCTTC. Its translation is CAISESLGGSYNEQFF.

About this clonotype: A junction end diverges from the germline sequence, so it may reflect a read error. V is TRBV12-5 and J is TRBJ1-4; TRBD1 agrees at 7 bases. CDR1 and CDR2 (germline): LGHNT, FRNRAP. The CDR3 is 14 residues long. For the CDR3, the DNA is TGTGCTAGTGGGTTGGGGCCTGGACAGGCCAAACTGTTTTTT. It translates to CASGLGPGQAKLFF.

This clonotype has just a few counts. The J gene is TRBJ2-1, the V gene TRBV27; 7 bases align to TRBD1. This CDR3 has 15 residues. Germline trimming cut 2 bases from V and 6 bases from J; bases unmatched to any gene: 7. Germline V CDR1 and CDR2: MNHEY, SMNVEV (reference sequence). DNA of the CDR3: TGTGCCAGCAGTTTAGGGCCAGGGGGTTCCAATGAGCAGTTCTTC. It codes for CASSLGPGGSNEQFF.

The chain has TRBV5-1 and TRBJ2-1, with 10 bases aligning to TRBD1. The CDR3 spans 17 residues. CDR1 is SGHRS, CDR2 YFSETQ, per germline. The V segment lost 1 base and the J segment 6 bases; nucleotides outside the gene matches: 10. CDR3 DNA sequence: TGCGCCAGCAGCTTGCACAAGACAGGGGGCTTTTTCAATGAGCAGTTCTTC. Its translation is CASSLHKTGGFFNEQFF.

The chain is built from TRBV3-1 and TRBJ1-2, with unresolved D. Germline assignment: CDR1 LGHDT and CDR2 YNNKEL (reference sequence). The CDR3 consists of 16 residues. The V end was cut by 0 bases, the J end by 4 bases, with 15 bases between. The CDR3, as DNA: TGTGCCAGCAGCCAAGATTGGACGGATTATTTCTATGGCTACACCTTC. This codes for CASSQDWTDYFYGYTF.

The rearrangement links TRBV2 to TRBJ2-3; no reliable D call. Trimming cost V 9 bases and J 5 bases, with 9 bases left between them. The CDR3 is 11 amino acids. The germline gives CDR1 SNHLY, CDR2 FYNNEI. The CDR3 region has the DNA TGTGCCAGTCCTTCTCGAGATACGCAGTATTTT. Translating gives CASPSRDTQYF.

The V and J genes are TRBV27 and TRBJ1-1; a possible D gene is TRBD1 (5 bases). The germline V gene has CDR1 MNHEY and CDR2 SMNVEV (reference sequence). V was trimmed by 5 bases and J by 1 base, leaving 14 bases between them. This CDR3 spans 15 amino acids. CDR3 DNA sequence: TGTGCCAGCAGTCCCCTGGGACTGACGAACACTGAAGCTTTCTTT. Amino acid sequence: CASSPLGLTNTEAFF.

This clonotype was seen many times. CDR3 sequence reads: CASSQVGTGDGYTF. The CDR3 DNA is TGCGCCAGCAGCCAAGTGGGCACCGGGGATGGCTACACCTTC. The chain combines TRBV4-1 with TRBJ1-2; D is unclear. Germline CDR1 and CDR2: MGHRA and YSYEKL. Between the trimmed V and J ends, which lost 1 base and 6 bases, there was a span of 12 bases. The CDR3 extends over 14 amino acids.

The chain carries TRBV12-3 or TRBV12-4 and TRBJ1-3, with unresolved D. Trimming pared 6 bases from V and 4 bases from J, leaving 16 bases between. The CDR3 contains 15 residues. The CDR3 nucleotides read TGTGCCAGCAGGGGTTTTGGAGTCCTCGGAAACACCATATATTTT. It encodes CASRGFGVLGNTIYF.

The chain uses TRBV5-1 and TRBJ2-7; D is possibly TRBD1 (5 bases). V dropped 4 bases and J dropped 4 bases, with 12 bases sitting between them. Germline loops: CDR1 SGHRS, CDR2 YFSETQ. This CDR3 is built from 13 residues. Here the CDR3 DNA reads TGCGCCAGCAGCGTGACAGCCTTTTACGAGCAGTACTTC. Residues: CASSVTAFYEQYF.

The CDR3 coding sequence is TGTGCCAGCAGCCAAGAATCTGCTCAAGAGACCCAGTACTTC. Its protein product is CASSQESAQETQYF. The rearrangement uses TRBV14 and TRBJ2-5; D is ambiguous. V was pared by 0 bases and J by 2 bases, with 7 bases between. The CDR3 has 14 residues. Germline values: CDR1 SGHDN, CDR2 FVKESK.

This clonotype was detected a few times. The chain carries TRBV12-3 or TRBV12-4 and TRBJ1-5; D is uncertain. V was trimmed by 7 bases and J by 5 bases, leaving 12 bases between them. CDR3 length equals 13 residues. This CDR3 reads CASTPSGHQPQHF. CDR3 nucleotide sequence: TGTGCCAGCACCCCGAGCGGCCATCAGCCCCAGCATTTT.

This clonotype showed up just a few times. J is TRBJ2-2 and V is TRBV11-2; 12 nucleotides line up with TRBD2. The germline CDR1 and CDR2 sequences are SGHAT and FQNNGV. This CDR3 is 16 amino acids long. J was trimmed by 5 bases and V by 5 bases; bases with no gene match: 6. CDR3 amino acids: CASSPYGLAGTGELFF. For the CDR3, the DNA is TGTGCCAGCAGCCCCTATGGACTAGCGGGGACCGGGGAGCTGTTTTTT.

The chain combines TRBV6-2 or TRBV6-3 with TRBJ2-3, with D maybe TRBD1 (5 bases). The CDR3 is 15 residues long. V shed 1 base and J shed 0 bases, with 8 bases lying between them. Germline assignment: CDR1 MNHEY and CDR2 SVGEGT. This CDR3 is CASSYLQDSTDTQYF. The CDR3 nucleotides are TGTGCCAGCAGTTACTTACAGGACAGCACAGATACGCAGTATTTT.

V gene TRBV7-9 combines with J gene TRBJ2-1, with D possibly TRBD2 on 5 matching bases. V gave up 5 bases and J gave up 4 bases, with 15 bases separating them. Germline V gene lookup returns CDR1 SEHNR and CDR2 FQNEAQ (reference sequence). The CDR3 loop spans 15 amino acids. The CDR3 DNA sequence: TGTGCCAGCAGCCGACGGTCCGGGATTTACAATGAGCAGTTCTTC. As protein: CASSRRSGIYNEQFF.

This rearrangement joins TRBV28 to TRBJ2-1, with 16 bases that match TRBD2. Per the germline V gene, CDR1 is MDHEN and CDR2 is SYDVKM. The CDR3 has 15 residues. The trim removed 8 bases at V and 8 bases at J, leaving 6 bases unmatched. The CDR3 nucleotides are TGTGCCAGCCGCGGGACTAGCGGGGGGGCCCATGAGCAGTTCTTC. Encoded protein: CASRGTSGGAHEQFF.

This clonotype was seen a handful of times. This chain joins TRBV7-9 and TRBJ1-1; D gene uncertain. Per the germline V gene, CDR1 is SEHNR and CDR2 is FQNEAQ (reference sequence). The CDR3 has 13 residues. Trimming took off 6 bases at V and 7 bases at J, with 15 bases between the two ends. The CDR3 region has the DNA TGTGCCAGCAGTTCACAGATCCGAAGTGAAGCTTTCTTT. This gives the protein CASSSQIRSEAFF.

This rearrangement joins TRBV6-5 to TRBJ2-1, with 8 bases fitting TRBD1. The CDR3 runs to 14 residues. Germline V lookup: CDR1 MNHEY, CDR2 SVGAGI. The J segment lost 7 bases and the V segment lost 4 bases, leaving 6 bases of the junction unmatched. The CDR3 nucleotides are TGTGCCAGCAGTTCAGGGGGCCTGATAAATGAGCAGTTCTTC. This encodes CASSSGGLINEQFF.

The chain couples TRBV6-2 or TRBV6-3 to TRBJ1-4; 9 nucleotides match TRBD1. The V and J ends lost 5 bases and 0 bases, in that order; junction bases with no gene match: 10. This CDR3 is 18 amino acids long. Germline V gene sequence: CDR1 MNHEY, CDR2 SVGEGT. CDR3 sequence: CASSRLTGGSSTNEKLFF. DNA for the CDR3: TGTGCCAGCAGTCGCCTTACAGGGGGCTCTTCAACTAATGAAAAACTGTTTTTT.

This clonotype was seen ten or more times. The gene calls are TRBV7-2 and TRBJ1-2; maybe TRBD1 (6 bases). Between the trimmed V and J ends, which lost 4 bases and 1 base, there was a span of 25 bases. The CDR3 is 19 amino acids. Germline V gene sequence: CDR1 SGHTA, CDR2 FQGNSA. The CDR3 loop reads CASSYPVDPGEAGNYGYTF. CDR3 DNA sequence: TGTGCCAGCAGCTACCCCGTCGACCCAGGGGAAGCTGGTAACTATGGCTACACCTTC.

The CDR3, as DNA: TGTGCCAGTAGTATTTGGGGCGGGAGCTACAATGAGCAGTTCTTC. Translating it yields CASSIWGGSYNEQFF. The gene calls are TRBV19 and TRBJ2-1, with 7 bases lining up with TRBD2. After removal of 3 bases from V and 3 bases from J, the junction contained 5 bases not matched to a gene. This CDR3 has 15 residues. Germline V CDR1 and CDR2: LNHDA, SQIVND (reference sequence).

This clonotype has a handful of counts. This rearrangement joins TRBV12-3 or TRBV12-4 to TRBJ1-1; D call uncertain. The CDR3 runs to 13 residues. V lost 7 bases and J lost 1, with 10 bases in between. CDR3 in DNA: TGTGCCAGCATTTCCCTTGAGAACACTGAAGCTTTCTTT. The encoded protein is CASISLENTEAFF.

The chain is built from TRBV2 and TRBJ2-1, with D possibly TRBD2 on 6 matching bases. Germline V gives CDR1 SNHLY, CDR2 FYNNEI. The V end was cut by 6 bases, the J end by 6 bases, with 9 bases between. The CDR3 has 12 residues. Written as DNA, the CDR3 is TGTGCCAGCAGGGCGGGGTTCAATGAGCAGTTCTTC. Translation gives CASRAGFNEQFF.